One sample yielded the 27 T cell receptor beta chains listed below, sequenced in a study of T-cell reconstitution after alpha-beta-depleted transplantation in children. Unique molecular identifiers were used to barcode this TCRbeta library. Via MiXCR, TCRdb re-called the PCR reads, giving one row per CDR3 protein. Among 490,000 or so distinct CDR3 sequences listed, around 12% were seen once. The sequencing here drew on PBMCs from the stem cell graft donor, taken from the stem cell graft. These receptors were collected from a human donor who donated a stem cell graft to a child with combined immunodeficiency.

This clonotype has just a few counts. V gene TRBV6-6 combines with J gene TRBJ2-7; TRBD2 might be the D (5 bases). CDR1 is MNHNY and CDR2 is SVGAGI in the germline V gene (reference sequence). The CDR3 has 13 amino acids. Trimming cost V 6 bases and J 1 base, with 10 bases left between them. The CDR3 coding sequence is TGTGCCAGCAGGGCGGGTAATTCCTACGAGCAGTACTTC. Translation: CASRAGNSYEQYF.

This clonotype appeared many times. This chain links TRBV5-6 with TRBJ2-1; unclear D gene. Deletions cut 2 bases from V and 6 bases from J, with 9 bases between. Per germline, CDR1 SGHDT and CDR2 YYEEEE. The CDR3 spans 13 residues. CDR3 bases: TGTGCCAGCAGCTTCGTAAGTTCCAATGAGCAGTTCTTC. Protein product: CASSFVSSNEQFF.

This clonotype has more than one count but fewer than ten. The CDR3 DNA follows: TGTGCCAGCAGCTCCCAGCGGGAGGGGGCCGGGGAGCTGTTTTTT. Protein product: CASSSQREGAGELFF. The rearrangement uses TRBV5-6 and TRBJ2-2; 10 nucleotides agree with TRBD2. CDR1 is SGHDT, CDR2 YYEEEE, per germline. Trimming removed 3 bases from V and 6 bases from J; junction bases left unmatched: 5. The CDR3 is 15 amino acids.

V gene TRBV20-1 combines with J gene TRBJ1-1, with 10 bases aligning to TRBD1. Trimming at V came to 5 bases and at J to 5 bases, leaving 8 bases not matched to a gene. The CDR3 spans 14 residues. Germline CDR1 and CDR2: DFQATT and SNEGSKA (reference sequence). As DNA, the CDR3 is TGCAGTGCTTCGACAGGGGGCGTTCTAACTGAAGCTTTCTTT. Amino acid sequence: CSASTGGVLTEAFF.

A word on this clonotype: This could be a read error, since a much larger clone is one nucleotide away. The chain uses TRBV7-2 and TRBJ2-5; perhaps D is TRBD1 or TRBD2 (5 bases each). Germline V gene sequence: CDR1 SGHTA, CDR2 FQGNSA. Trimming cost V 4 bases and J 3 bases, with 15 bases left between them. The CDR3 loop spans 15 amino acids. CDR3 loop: CASSYARGAEETQYF. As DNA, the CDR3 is TGTGCCAGCAGCTACGCGAGAGGGGCAGAAGAGACCCAGTACTTC.

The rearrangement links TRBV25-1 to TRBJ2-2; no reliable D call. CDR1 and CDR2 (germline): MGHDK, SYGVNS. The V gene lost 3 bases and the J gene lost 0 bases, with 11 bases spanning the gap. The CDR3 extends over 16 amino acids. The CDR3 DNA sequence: TGTGCCAGCAGTGAGGTTGGGTCCACGAACACCGGGGAGCTGTTTTTT. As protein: CASSEVGSTNTGELFF.

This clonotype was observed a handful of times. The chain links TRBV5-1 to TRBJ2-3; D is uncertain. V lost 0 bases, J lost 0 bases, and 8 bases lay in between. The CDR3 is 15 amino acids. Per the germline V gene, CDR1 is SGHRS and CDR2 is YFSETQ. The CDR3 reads CASSLDPASTDTQYF. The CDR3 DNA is TGCGCCAGCAGCTTGGATCCAGCTAGCACAGATACGCAGTATTTT.

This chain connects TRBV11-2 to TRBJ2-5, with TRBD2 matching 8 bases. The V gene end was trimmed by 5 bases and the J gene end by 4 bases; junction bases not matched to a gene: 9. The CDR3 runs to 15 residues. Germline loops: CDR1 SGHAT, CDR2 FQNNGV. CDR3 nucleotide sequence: TGTGCCAGCAGCCTCTCATATAGCGGGATAGAGACCCAGTACTTC. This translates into CASSLSYSGIETQYF.

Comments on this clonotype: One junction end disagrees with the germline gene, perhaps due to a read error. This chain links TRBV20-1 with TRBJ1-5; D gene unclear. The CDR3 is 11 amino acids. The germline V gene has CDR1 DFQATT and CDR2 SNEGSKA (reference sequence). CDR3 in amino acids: CSARGDSATYF. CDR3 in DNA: TGCAGTGCTAGAGGTGACTCTGCAACGTATTTT.

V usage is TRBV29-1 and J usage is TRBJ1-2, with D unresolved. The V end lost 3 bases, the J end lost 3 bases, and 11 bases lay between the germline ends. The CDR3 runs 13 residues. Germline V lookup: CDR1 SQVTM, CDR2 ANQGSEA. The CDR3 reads CSVEEGEDYGYTF. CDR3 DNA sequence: TGCAGCGTTGAGGAGGGTGAAGACTATGGCTACACCTTC. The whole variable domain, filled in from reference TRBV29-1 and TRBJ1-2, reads SAVISQKPSRDICQRGTSLTIQCQVDSQVTMMFWYRQQPGQSLTLIATANQGSEATYESGFVIDKFPISRPNLTFSTLTVSNMSPEDSSIYLCSVEEGEDYGYTFGSGTRLTVV.

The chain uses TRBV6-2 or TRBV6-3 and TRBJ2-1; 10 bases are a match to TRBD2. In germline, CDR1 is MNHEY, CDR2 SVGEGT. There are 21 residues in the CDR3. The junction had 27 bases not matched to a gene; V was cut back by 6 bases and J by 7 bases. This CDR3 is CASSRGGAGGRIEKKRNEQFF. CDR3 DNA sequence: TGTGCCAGCAGCAGGGGCGGAGCGGGAGGGCGGATAGAAAAGAAGAGGAATGAGCAGTTCTTC.

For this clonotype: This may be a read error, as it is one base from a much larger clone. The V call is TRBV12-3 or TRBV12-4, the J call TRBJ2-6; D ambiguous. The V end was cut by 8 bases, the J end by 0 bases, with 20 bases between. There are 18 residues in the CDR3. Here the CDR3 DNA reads TGTGCCAGCTCCGCCAGGTCCCTTTACAGCTCTGGGGCCAACGTCCTGACTTTC. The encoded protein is CASSARSLYSSGANVLTF.

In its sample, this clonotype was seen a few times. Here the CDR3 DNA reads TGCAGCGTTGAAGATCCCACTAGCGGGGGATCCGGGCAGTACTTC. Translated, it gives CSVEDPTSGGSGQYF. This sequence joins TRBV29-1 and TRBJ2-7, with 11 bases aligning to TRBD2. CDR1 and CDR2 from the germline V gene are SQVTM and ANQGSEA. This CDR3 has 15 residues. J was trimmed by 9 bases and V by 0 bases; bases with no gene match: 10.

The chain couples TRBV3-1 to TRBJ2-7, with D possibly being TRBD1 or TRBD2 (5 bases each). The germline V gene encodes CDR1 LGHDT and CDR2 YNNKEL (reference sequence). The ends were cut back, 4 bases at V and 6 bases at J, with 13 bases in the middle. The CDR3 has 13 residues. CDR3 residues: CASSRLGDVEQYF. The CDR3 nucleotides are TGTGCCAGCAGCCGGCTAGGGGACGTCGAGCAGTACTTC.

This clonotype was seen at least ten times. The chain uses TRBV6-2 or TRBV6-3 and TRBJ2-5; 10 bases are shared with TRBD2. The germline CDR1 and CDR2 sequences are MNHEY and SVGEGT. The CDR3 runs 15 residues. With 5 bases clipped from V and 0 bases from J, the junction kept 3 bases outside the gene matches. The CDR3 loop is CASSAGTSDQETQYF. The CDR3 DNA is TGTGCCAGCAGTGCCGGGACTAGCGACCAAGAGACCCAGTACTTC.

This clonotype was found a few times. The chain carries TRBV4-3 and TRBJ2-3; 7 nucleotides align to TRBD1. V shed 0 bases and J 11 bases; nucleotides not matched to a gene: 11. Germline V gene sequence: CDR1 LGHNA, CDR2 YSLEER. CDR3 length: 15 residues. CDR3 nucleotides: TGCGCCAGCAGCCAAGACTTTTCCGGACAGGTTAGGCAGTATTTT. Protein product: CASSQDFSGQVRQYF.

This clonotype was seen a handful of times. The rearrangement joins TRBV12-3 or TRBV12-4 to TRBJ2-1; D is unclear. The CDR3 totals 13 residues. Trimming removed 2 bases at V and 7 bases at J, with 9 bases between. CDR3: CASSLRVGNEQFF. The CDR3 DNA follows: TGTGCCAGCAGTTTAAGGGTAGGAAATGAGCAGTTCTTC.

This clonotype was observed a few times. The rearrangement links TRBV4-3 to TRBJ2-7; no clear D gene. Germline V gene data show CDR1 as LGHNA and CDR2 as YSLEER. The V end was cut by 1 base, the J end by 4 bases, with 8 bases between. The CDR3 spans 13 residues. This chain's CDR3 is CASSQGYGYEQYF. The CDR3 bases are TGCGCCAGCAGCCAAGGTTATGGGTACGAGCAGTACTTC.

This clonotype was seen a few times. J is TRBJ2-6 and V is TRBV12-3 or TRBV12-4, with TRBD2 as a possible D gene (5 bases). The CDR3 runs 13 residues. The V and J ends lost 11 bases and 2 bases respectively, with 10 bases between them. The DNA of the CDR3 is TGTGCCTTCGGGGTCGCTGGGGCCAACGTCCTGACTTTC. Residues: CAFGVAGANVLTF.

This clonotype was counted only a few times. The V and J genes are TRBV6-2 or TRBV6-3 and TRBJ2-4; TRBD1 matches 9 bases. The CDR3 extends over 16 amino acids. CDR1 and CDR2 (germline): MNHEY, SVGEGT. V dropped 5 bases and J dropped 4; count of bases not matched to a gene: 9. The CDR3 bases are TGTGCCAGCAGTGACCTATCAGGGACAGGGAAAAACATTCAGTACTTC. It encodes CASSDLSGTGKNIQYF.

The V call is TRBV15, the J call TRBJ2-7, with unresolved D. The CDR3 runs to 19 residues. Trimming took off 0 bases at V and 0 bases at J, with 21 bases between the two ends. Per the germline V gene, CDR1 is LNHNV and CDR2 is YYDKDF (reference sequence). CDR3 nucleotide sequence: TGTGCCACCAGCAGAGATAGCTCCGTCGGTCTCCTCAGCTCCTACGAGCAGTACTTC. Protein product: CATSRDSSVGLLSSYEQYF.

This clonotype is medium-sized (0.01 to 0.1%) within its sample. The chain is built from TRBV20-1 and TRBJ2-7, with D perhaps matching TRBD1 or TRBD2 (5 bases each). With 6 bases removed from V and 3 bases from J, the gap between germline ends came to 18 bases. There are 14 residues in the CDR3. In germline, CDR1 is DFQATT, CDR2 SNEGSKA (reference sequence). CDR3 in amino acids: CSAEWGRQGYEQYF. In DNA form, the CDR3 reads TGCAGTGCGGAATGGGGACGCCAGGGCTACGAGCAGTACTTC.

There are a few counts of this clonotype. CDR3 DNA: TGTGCCAGCAGCCGGCGACACAACTCGAACACCGGGGAGCTGTTTTTT. Protein: CASSRRHNSNTGELFF. V is TRBV13 and J is TRBJ2-2, with unresolved D. The CDR3 sequence is 16 residues long. V lost 5 bases, J lost 0 bases, and 13 bases lay in between. Germline V CDR1 and CDR2: PRHDT, FYEKMQ (reference sequence).

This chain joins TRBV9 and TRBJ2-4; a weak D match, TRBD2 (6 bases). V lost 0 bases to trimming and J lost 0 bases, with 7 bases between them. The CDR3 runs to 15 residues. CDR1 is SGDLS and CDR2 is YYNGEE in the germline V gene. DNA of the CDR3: TGTGCCAGCAGCGTAGAGGGACTAGCCAAAAACATTCAGTACTTC. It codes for CASSVEGLAKNIQYF.

The chain's CDR3 is CASGPTGNWDEQFF. DNA of the CDR3: TGTGCTAGTGGGCCGACAGGAAATTGGGATGAGCAGTTCTTC. This rearrangement joins TRBV12-5 to TRBJ2-1, with D perhaps TRBD1 (6 bases). This CDR3 spans 14 amino acids. Between the trimmed V and J ends, which lost 6 bases and 8 bases, there was a span of 17 bases. CDR1 and CDR2 (germline): LGHNT, FRNRAP.

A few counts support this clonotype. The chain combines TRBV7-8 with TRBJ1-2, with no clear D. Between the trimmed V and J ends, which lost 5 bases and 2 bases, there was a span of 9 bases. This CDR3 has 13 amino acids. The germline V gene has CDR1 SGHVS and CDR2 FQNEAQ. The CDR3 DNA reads TGTGCCAGCAGCCGCGACTGGAACTATGGCTACACCTTC. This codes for CASSRDWNYGYTF.

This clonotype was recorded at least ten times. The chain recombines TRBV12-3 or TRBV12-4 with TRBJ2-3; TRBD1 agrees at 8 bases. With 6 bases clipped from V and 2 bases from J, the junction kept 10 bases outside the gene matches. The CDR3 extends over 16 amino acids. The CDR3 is CASSRDRGENTDTQYF. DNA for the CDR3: TGTGCCAGCAGCCGAGACAGGGGAGAAAACACAGATACGCAGTATTTT.